This TCR beta chain originates from a study of blood T cell repertoires in COVID-19. About the research overall: Sample material is recorded as cDNA or gDNA derived from T cells, B-cell-depleted T cells, or PBMCs.

Between the trimmed V and J ends, which lost 0 bases and 2 bases, there was a span of 14 bases. Germline values: CDR1 MGHRA, CDR2 YSYEKL. The CDR3 length is 18 residues. Clones were read by immunoSEQ multiplex PCR, and TCRdb kept only the in-frame ones, dropping some. The sample carries around 150,000 clones, less than 85% recorded once. This TCR was recovered from a human donor with acute or convalescent COVID-19. The donor label of this sample is uncertain. Sequencing was done on a sample of peripheral blood. The V gene is TRBV4-1, the J gene TRBJ2-6; no definite D call. The CDR3 protein is CASSQDSTVLPGANVLTF. DNA of the CDR3: TGCGCCAGCAGCCAAGACAGCACAGTCCTACCTGGGGCCAACGTCCTGACTTTC.